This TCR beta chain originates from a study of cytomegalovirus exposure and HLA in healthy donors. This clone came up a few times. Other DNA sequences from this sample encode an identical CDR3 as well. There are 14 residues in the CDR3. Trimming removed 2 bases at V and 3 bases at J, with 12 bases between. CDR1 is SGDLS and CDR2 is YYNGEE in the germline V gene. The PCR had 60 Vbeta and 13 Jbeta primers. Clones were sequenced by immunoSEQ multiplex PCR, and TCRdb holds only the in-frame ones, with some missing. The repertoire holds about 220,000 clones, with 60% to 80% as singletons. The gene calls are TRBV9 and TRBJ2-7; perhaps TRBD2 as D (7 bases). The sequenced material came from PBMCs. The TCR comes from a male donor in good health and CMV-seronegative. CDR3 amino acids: CASSVGGGGYEQYF. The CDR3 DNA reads TGTGCCAGCAGCGTCGGCGGGGGCGGCTACGAGCAGTACTTC.